This TCR beta chain was captured in a study of OX40 agonist ivuxolimab in advanced cancers. Study in general: Past anti-PD-1, anti-PD-L1 or anti-CTLA-4 therapy was accepted, and 30% to 50% had received some.

Autoimmune disease history or systemic immunosuppression led to patients being barred. Data came from immunoSEQ multiplex PCR; TCRdb stores just in-frame clones and leaves some out. The top ten clones hold approximately 0.71% of a sample with 70,000 to 95,000 clones, 80% to 90% of them seen once. CDR1 and CDR2 (germline): LNHDA, SQIVND (reference sequence). V was clipped by 6 bases and J by 6 bases; unmatched bases: 14. The CDR3 contains 18 residues. The chain combines TRBV19 with TRBJ2-1, with 13 nucleotides matching TRBD2. The clonotype originates from an adult with an advanced solid tumor such as melanoma, head and neck, liver or kidney cancer. The source material was CD4+ or CD8+ T cells sorted from blood, sampled in a trial of the OX40 agonist ivuxolimab. The CDR3 loop reads CASRPGLAGSRKSNEQFF. The CDR3 DNA sequence: TGTGCCAGTAGGCCGGGACTAGCGGGATCAAGAAAGAGCAATGAGCAGTTCTTC.